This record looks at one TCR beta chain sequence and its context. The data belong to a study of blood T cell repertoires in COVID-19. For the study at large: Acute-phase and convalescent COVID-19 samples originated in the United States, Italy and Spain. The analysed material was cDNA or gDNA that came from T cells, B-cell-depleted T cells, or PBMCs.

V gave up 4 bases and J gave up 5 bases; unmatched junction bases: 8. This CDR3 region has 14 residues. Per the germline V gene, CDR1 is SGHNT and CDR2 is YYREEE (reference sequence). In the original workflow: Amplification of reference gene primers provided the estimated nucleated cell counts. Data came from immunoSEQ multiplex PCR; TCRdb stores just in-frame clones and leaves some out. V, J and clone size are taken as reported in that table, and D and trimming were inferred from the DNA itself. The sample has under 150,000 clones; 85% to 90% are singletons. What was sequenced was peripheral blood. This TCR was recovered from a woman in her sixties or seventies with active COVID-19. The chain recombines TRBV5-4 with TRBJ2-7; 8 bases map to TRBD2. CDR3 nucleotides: TGTGCCAGCAGCGACAGTCGGGGGGGGGACGAGCAGTACTTC. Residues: CASSDSRGGDEQYF.